This T cell receptor beta chain was obtained from a study of CXCR3-negative and CXCR3-positive naive CD8 T cells. General study findings and limits: CXCR3-negative naive cells had less hydrophobic TRB CDR3s than did CXCR3-positive naive cells. After cryopreservation, CXCR3 expression dropped partially; most assays used fresh PBMCs. Whereas memory cells differed, naive CXCR3-negative and CXCR3-positive cells shared similar TRBV-TRBJ usage.

As regards this clonotype: Its target is unknown.

The CDR3 extends over 14 amino acids. Germline V CDR1 and CDR2: MDHEN, SYDVKM. TRB cDNA was prepared as libraries by UMI-labeled 5' RACE. Reprocessing the 5' RACE reads, TCRdb reports a single entry for every CDR3 protein and omits DNA. The table lists 80,000 to 95,000 distinct CDR3 sequences. The sequencing sample was made of naive CXCR3- CD8+ T cells from blood. The sample's subset: CD45RO-CCR7+CD27+CD95- naive CD8+ T cells lacking CXCR3 (TNR3-). The sequence came from a human donor in good health. Some clones in this sample may be carry-over from other donors' samples. The V and J genes are TRBV28 and TRBJ2-7. The CDR3 spells CASSLFGQSYEQYF.